This T cell receptor beta chain was found in a study of OX40 agonist ivuxolimab in advanced cancers. Background on the whole study: Ivuxolimab was an agonistic, fully human IgG2 monoclonal antibody directed against OX40 (CD134), a costimulatory receptor. A male proportion of nearly 85% and a mean age of around 60 years, ranging from about 23 to 90, were recorded for the dose-escalation cohort. Of the roughly 52 dose-escalation patients, hepatocellular carcinoma was present in about 20, melanoma in approximately 15, renal cell carcinoma in 9 and head and neck cancer in 9. Partial responses were achieved by three dose-escalation patients, of whom one had hepatocellular carcinoma and two had cutaneous melanoma. Intravenous ivuxolimab was administered to patients every 2 weeks at six dose levels: 0.01, 0.1, 0.3, 1.5, 3 and 10 mg/kg. The point of sequencing TCRbeta in the periphery was to test whether ivuxolimab changed TCR sequence diversity and drove clonal T-cell expansion. Prior anti-PD-1, anti-PD-L1 or anti-CTLA-4 therapy was permitted, and checkpoint inhibitors had been received by about two fifths of dose-escalation patients. The paper covers the monotherapy dose-escalation part of the phase I ivuxolimab trial, which included N of about 50 patients.

Worth noting for this clone: Its target antigen remains unknown. No much larger clonotype is one base removed from it; base qualities were not supplied.

Genomic DNA was extracted from sorted cells for sequencing of the TCRbeta CDR3 region. TCRbeta CDR3 regions were sequenced using the immunoSEQ Assay. TCRdb holds this immuneACCESS table with in-frame rearrangements only. Some clones are missing; in checked studies, unresolved V genes explain under half, and the rest has no known cause. This sample comprises 57,000 or so clones, 84% of them detected only once. The top ten clones comprise 4% to 5.5% of the sample. V is shortened by 5 bases, J by 3 bases, and the region joining them spans 6 bases. CDR1 and CDR2 are drawn from the germline V gene (reference sequence): SGHKS, YYEKEE. From the cysteine up to the phenylalanine, the CDR3 has a length of 11 residues. Only CDR3 DNA is held: 33 bases, read in frame from base 1. Study-wide findings and limitations: In partial responders in the 0.1-3.0 mg/kg groups, normalized peripheral clonal expansion was found to be among the lowest, especially among CD8+ T cells. Clonal expansion of both CD4+ and CD8+ blood T cells was observed from baseline to week 6 at doses 0.1 to 3.0 mg/kg. Low levels of normalized T-cell clonal expansion were also seen in some nonresponding patients. The antigen specificity of the clonally expanded peripheral T cells was not determined. On average, CD8+ T cells showed more expanded clones than CD4+ T cells after ivuxolimab.

Patients with a history of autoimmune disease or receiving systemic immunosuppression were excluded from the trial. In every dose cohort, peripheral blood was drawn for TCR sequencing at baseline, cycle 4 day 1, and cycle 7 day 1. Samples came from an open-label, multicenter, first-in-human phase I dose-escalation trial of ivuxolimab. Adults with locally advanced or metastatic melanoma, renal cell, hepatocellular, or head and neck squamous cell carcinoma were enrolled in the trial. CD4+ and CD8+ T cells were sorted separately from peripheral blood before TCR sequencing. The sequence is built from TRBV5-5 and TRBJ2-7, with the D gene uncertain. The sample in question was CD4+ or CD8+ T cells sorted from blood, obtained in a trial of the OX40 agonist ivuxolimab. This receptor was obtained from an adult with an advanced solid tumor such as melanoma, head and neck, liver or kidney cancer. The nucleotide sequence is given as TGTGCCAGCAGACTGAACTACGAGCAGTACTTC. Translated, it reads CASRLNYEQYF.